This T cell receptor beta chain was identified in a study of graft-versus-host responses after intestinal transplantation. Study results and caveats: GvH clone levels peaked in circulation, and this peak was associated with early post-transplant HvG declines. Detected in recipient marrow were GvH clones, some of which were first observed in ileum or blood. Allograft graft-versus-host to host-versus-graft clonal ratios ran high in patients with graft-donor T cell macrochimerism.

The count of this clone is one. Its antigen is still unknown. Only in-frame clones appear in the TCRdb table, and some are missing; sequencing was by immunoSEQ multiplex PCR. This table has more than 70,000 clones, about four fifths appearing once. The CDR3 has 13 amino acids. The germline gives CDR1 SGHAT, CDR2 FQDESV (reference sequence). The germline V and J ends were trimmed by 2 bases and 1 base, with 3 bases remaining between them. This specimen was unstimulated CD4+ T cells sorted from spleen or lymph node cells, taken before intestinal transplant. The TCR sequence derives from a human donor who received an intestinal transplant. J is TRBJ2-4 and V is TRBV11-1; D is undetermined. The CDR3 loop reads CASSLSAKNIQYF. CDR3 DNA sequence: TGTGCCAGCAGCTTAAGCGCCAAAAACATTCAGTACTTC.